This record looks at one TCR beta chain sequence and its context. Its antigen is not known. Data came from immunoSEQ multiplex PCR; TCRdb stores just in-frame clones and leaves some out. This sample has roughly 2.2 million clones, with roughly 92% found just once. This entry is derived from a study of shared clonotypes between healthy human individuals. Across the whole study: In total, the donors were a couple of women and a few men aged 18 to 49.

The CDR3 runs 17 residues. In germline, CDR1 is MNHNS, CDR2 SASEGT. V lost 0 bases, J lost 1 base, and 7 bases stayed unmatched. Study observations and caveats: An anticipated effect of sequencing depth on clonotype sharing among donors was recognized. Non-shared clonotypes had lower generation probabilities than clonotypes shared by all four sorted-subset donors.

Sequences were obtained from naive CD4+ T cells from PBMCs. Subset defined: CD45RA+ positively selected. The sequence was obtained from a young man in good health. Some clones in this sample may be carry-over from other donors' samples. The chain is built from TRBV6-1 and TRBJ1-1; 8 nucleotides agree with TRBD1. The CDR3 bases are TGTGCCAGCAGTGAAGCTACAGGGGGATCTAAGAACACTGAAGCTTTCTTT. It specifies CASSEATGGSKNTEAFF.